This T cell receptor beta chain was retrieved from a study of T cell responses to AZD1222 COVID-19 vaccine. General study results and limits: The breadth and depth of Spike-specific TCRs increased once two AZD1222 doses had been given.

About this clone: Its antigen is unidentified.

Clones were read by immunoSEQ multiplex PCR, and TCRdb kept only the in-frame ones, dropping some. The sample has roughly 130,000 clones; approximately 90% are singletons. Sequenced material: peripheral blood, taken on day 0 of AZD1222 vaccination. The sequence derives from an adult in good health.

In nucleotides, the CDR3 is TGTGCCAGCAGCCCACAGGGAGGCACTGAAGCTTTCTTT. This sequence encodes CASSPQGGTEAFF. V and J are TRBV7-2 and TRBJ1-1; possible D gene TRBD1, 6 bases. The V end was cut by 5 bases, the J end by 4 bases, with 11 bases between. Germline CDR1 reads SGHTA; CDR2 reads FQGNSA. This CDR3 is 13 amino acids long.